The next 29 T cell receptor beta chains were all read from a single sample in a study of blood T cell repertoires in COVID-19. Clones were sequenced by immunoSEQ multiplex PCR, and TCRdb holds only the in-frame ones, with some missing. The sample shows over 120,000 clones, around 86% of them seen only once. Material: peripheral blood. The receptor set was obtained from a man aged 50-60 years who had recovered from COVID-19.

J is TRBJ1-1 and V is TRBV12-5; 8 bases map to TRBD1. In germline, CDR1 is LGHNT, CDR2 FRNRAP. The CDR3 has 15 amino acids. The V gene end was trimmed by 0 bases and the J gene end by 7 bases; junction bases not matched to a gene: 7. This chain's CDR3 is CASGLVRQGAYEAFF. The CDR3 region has the DNA TGTGCTAGTGGTTTGGTCAGGCAGGGGGCATATGAAGCTTTCTTT.

V gene TRBV5-4 combines with J gene TRBJ1-2, with 7 bases matching TRBD1. V lost 3 bases and J lost 4; bases outside the gene matches: 6. Germline values: CDR1 SGHNT, CDR2 YYREEE (reference sequence). This CDR3 has 14 amino acids. This chain's CDR3 is CASSSTGVVYGYTF. The CDR3 DNA reads as TGTGCCAGCAGCTCCACAGGGGTGGTCTATGGCTACACCTTC.

V and J are TRBV7-9 and TRBJ1-6; D gene unclear. Trimming took off 2 bases at V and 10 bases at J, with 24 bases between the two ends. CDR1 and CDR2 from the germline V gene are SEHNR and FQNEAQ (reference sequence). There are 18 residues in the CDR3. The CDR3 DNA sequence: TGTGCCAGCAGCTTATTTCGTCCTTGGCTTTTTGCGGTGTCACCCCTCCACTTT. It codes for CASSLFRPWLFAVSPLHF. The full variable domain, its missing parts supplied by reference TRBV7-9 and TRBJ1-6, is DTGVSQNPRHKITKRGQNVTFRCDPISEHNRLYWYRQTLGQGPEFLTYFQNEAQLEKSRLLSDRFSAERPKGSFSTLEIQRTEQGDSAMYLCASSLFRPWLFAVSPLHFGNGTRLTVT.

The gene calls are TRBV7-8 and TRBJ2-7; the D gene is possibly TRBD1 (5 bases). The CDR3 length is 16 residues. CDR1 and CDR2 (germline): SGHVS, FQNEAQ. V shed 5 bases and J shed 0 bases, with 17 bases lying between them. The CDR3 is CASSHDRASSSYEQYF. CDR3 DNA: TGTGCCAGCAGCCATGACAGAGCCTCATCCTCCTACGAGCAGTACTTC. The entire variable domain, with the rest obtained from reference TRBV7-8 and TRBJ2-7, is as follows: GAGVSQSPRYKVAKRGQDVALRCDPISGHVSLFWYQQALGQGPEFLTYFQNEAQLDKSGLPSDRFFAERPEGSVSTLKIQRTQQEDSAVYLCASSHDRASSSYEQYFGPGTRLTVT.

The chain combines TRBV6-4 with TRBJ2-2; TRBD1 matches 7 bases. Germline trimming cut 6 bases from V and 4 bases from J; bases unmatched to any gene: 2. The CDR3 loop spans 13 amino acids. Germline CDR1 reads MRHNA; CDR2 reads SNTAGT. DNA for the CDR3: TGTGCCAGCAGACGGGACAGCACCGGGGAGCTGTTTTTT. This codes for CASRRDSTGELFF.

The genes are TRBV7-2 and TRBJ2-5; weak D call: TRBD1 (5 bases). The CDR3 has 14 amino acids. V lost 1 base and J lost 2, with 8 bases in between. Germline lookup yields CDR1 SGHTA and CDR2 FQGNSA. Here the CDR3 reads CASSLVRAQETQYF. In nucleotides, the CDR3 is TGTGCCAGCAGCTTAGTCAGGGCGCAAGAGACCCAGTACTTC.

The rearrangement links TRBV7-9 to TRBJ1-5, with TRBD1 matching over 9 bases. V shed 5 bases, J shed 4 bases, and the junction held 3 bases outside the gene matches. The CDR3 runs to 14 residues. CDR1 and CDR2 (germline): SEHNR, FQNEAQ (reference sequence). The CDR3 nucleotides read TGTGCCAGCAGCCGGACAGGGGAGAATCAGCCCCAGCATTTT. Translated: CASSRTGENQPQHF.

This clone was recorded only once. The chain employs TRBV11-2 and TRBJ1-2; D not resolved. V lost 5 bases, J lost 7 bases, and 17 bases lay in between. Germline V gene data show CDR1 as SGHAT and CDR2 as FQNNGV. CDR3 length equals 14 residues. The CDR3 DNA is TGTGCCAGCAGCCCTGGGCGAGAGGGAGGTGGCTACACCTTC. This translates into CASSPGREGGGYTF.

The CDR3 region is CASSPEADRDYEQYF. CDR3 bases: TGCGCCAGCAGTCCAGAAGCGGACAGGGACTACGAGCAGTACTTC. The chain recombines TRBV4-1 with TRBJ2-7, with 8 positions matching TRBD1. This CDR3 has 15 amino acids. With V trimmed by 6 bases and J by 3 bases, 10 bases remained unmatched. Per germline, CDR1 MGHRA and CDR2 YSYEKL.

CDR3 nucleotides: TGTGCCAGCTCACCTACCAGGACAAAGGCCTACGAGCAGTACTTC. Residues: CASSPTRTKAYEQYF. This chain uses TRBV18 with TRBJ2-7; tentative D call: TRBD1 (5 bases). V shed 3 bases and J shed 2 bases, with 14 bases lying between them. Germline CDR1 is KGHSH and CDR2 is LQKENI. This CDR3 is 15 amino acids long.

This chain uses TRBV12-3 or TRBV12-4 with TRBJ1-1; 8 nucleotides agree with TRBD1. Trimming removed 5 bases from V and 6 bases from J; junction bases left unmatched: 5. CDR3 length: 13 residues. DNA for the CDR3: TGTGCCAGCAGTCCGACAGGGGTGGCTGAAGCTTTCTTT. Protein product: CASSPTGVAEAFF.

The genes are TRBV3-1 (or the pseudogene TRBV3-2) and TRBJ1-4; D uncertain. Between the trimmed V and J ends, which lost 0 bases and 8 bases, there was a span of 10 bases. Germline loops: CDR1 LGHDT, CDR2 YNNKEL (reference sequence). There are 14 residues in the CDR3. This CDR3 is CASSQDPGREKLFF. The CDR3 nucleotides read TGTGCCAGCAGCCAAGACCCTGGGCGCGAAAAACTGTTTTTT.

J is TRBJ1-6 and V is TRBV5-4; no clear D gene. The CDR3 loop spans 14 amino acids. From germline, CDR1 is SGHNT and CDR2 YYREEE (reference sequence). V was shortened by 3 bases and J by 6 bases, with 10 bases between the two germline ends. Here the CDR3 DNA reads TGTGCCAGCAGCTCCCGGGGAGGTAATTCACCCCTCCACTTT. Protein product: CASSSRGGNSPLHF.

The chain couples TRBV7-3 to TRBJ2-3; 7 bases align to TRBD1. V was pared by 4 bases and J by 0 bases, with 1 base of the junction left unmatched. The CDR3 is made up of 14 amino acids. In germline, CDR1 is SGHTA, CDR2 FQGTGA. The CDR3 protein is CASSSRGSTDTQYF. The CDR3 coding sequence is TGTGCCAGCAGCTCCAGGGGGAGCACAGATACGCAGTATTTT.

The chain couples TRBV11-2 to TRBJ2-7, with a possible D match to TRBD1 (5 bases). Germline V gives CDR1 SGHAT, CDR2 FQNNGV. The CDR3 is made up of 13 amino acids. Trimming left V 2 bases short and J 2 bases short, with 7 bases between. CDR3 coding DNA: TGTGCCAGCAGCTTATCAGGGACCTACGAGCAGTACTTC. It is translated as CASSLSGTYEQYF.

This rearrangement joins TRBV4-3 to TRBJ2-3; 7 positions agree with TRBD1. V gave up 4 bases and J gave up 1 base; unmatched junction bases: 11. This CDR3 region has 17 residues. Germline CDR1 is LGHNA and CDR2 is YSLEER. CDR3 residues: CASSLKVQGVGTDTQYF. For the CDR3, the DNA is TGCGCCAGCAGCCTCAAGGTTCAGGGGGTAGGCACAGATACGCAGTATTTT.

The V and J genes are TRBV27 and TRBJ2-5, with TRBD2 as a possible D gene (6 bases). The V gene lost 5 bases and the J gene lost 1 base, with 11 bases spanning the gap. Germline CDR1 MNHEY, CDR2 SMNVEV (reference sequence). This CDR3 contains 14 residues. The chain's CDR3 is CASSGRGIQETQYF. Here the CDR3 DNA reads TGTGCCAGCAGTGGGCGGGGTATCCAAGAGACCCAGTACTTC.

This clone showed up just once. The chain recombines TRBV7-2 with TRBJ2-1; 14 bases agree with TRBD2. V lost 4 bases, J lost 13 bases, and 9 bases stayed unmatched. CDR1 is SGHTA and CDR2 is FQGNSA in the germline V gene. The CDR3 covers 15 residues. The CDR3 sequence is CASSSPGLAGGIQFF. The CDR3 DNA follows: TGTGCCAGCAGCTCGCCCGGACTAGCGGGGGGTATTCAGTTCTTC.

The chain recombines TRBV7-2 with TRBJ2-2; TRBD1 might be the D (5 bases). V lost 3 bases to trimming and J lost 3 bases, with 20 bases between them. Germline lookup yields CDR1 SGHTA and CDR2 FQGNSA. The CDR3 contains 18 residues. The CDR3 bases are TGTGCCAGCAGCTTTTTTCTGGGGCCAAGGAGTTACACCGGGGAGCTGTTTTTT. Translating it yields CASSFFLGPRSYTGELFF.

The chain joins TRBV5-4 to TRBJ1-3; D might be TRBD1 (6 bases). CDR3 length: 16 amino acids. Germline values: CDR1 SGHNT, CDR2 YYREEE (reference sequence). V dropped 5 bases and J dropped 0 bases, with 15 bases sitting between them. In nucleotides, the CDR3 is TGTGCCAGCAGTCCGACACAGGGTAGCTCTGGAAACACCATATATTTT. Translated: CASSPTQGSSGNTIYF.

The rearrangement joins TRBV6-1 to TRBJ2-7; tentative D call: TRBD1 (5 bases). The CDR3 runs 15 residues. Germline V CDR1 and CDR2: MNHNS, SASEGT. The ends were cut back, 2 bases at V and 1 base at J, with 12 bases in the middle. CDR3 amino acids: CASSEWQGSSYEQYF. The CDR3 DNA reads as TGTGCCAGCAGTGAATGGCAGGGCTCATCCTACGAGCAGTACTTC.

This clone has only one observation. The rearrangement links TRBV6-1 to TRBJ2-3, with D possibly TRBD2 on 6 matching bases. The germline V gene has CDR1 MNHNS and CDR2 SASEGT. Trimming cost V 4 bases and J 0 bases, with 14 bases left between them. The CDR3 length is 16 residues. The DNA for the CDR3 is TGTGCCAGCAGTGGACGGCCGGGGGTTAGCACAGATACGCAGTATTTT. Translated, it gives CASSGRPGVSTDTQYF.

This clone was recorded only once. This chain connects TRBV5-6 to TRBJ2-2; 7 nucleotides align to TRBD1. CDR3 length: 15 amino acids. CDR1 and CDR2 from the germline V gene are SGHDT and YYEEEE. Trimming removed 1 base from V and 4 bases from J; junction bases left unmatched: 4. CDR3 in amino acids: CASSLYRGSTGELFF. CDR3 nucleotide sequence: TGTGCCAGCAGCTTGTACAGGGGAAGCACCGGGGAGCTGTTTTTT.

This clone appeared a few times. The V and J genes are TRBV25-1 and TRBJ1-5, with TRBD1 matching 8 bases. Germline CDR1 reads MGHDK; CDR2 reads SYGVNS. The CDR3 runs to 17 residues. V shed 7 bases and J 0 bases; nucleotides not matched to a gene: 11. Here the CDR3 reads CASKRDRGSISNQPQHF. The CDR3 nucleotides read TGTGCCAGCAAGCGAGACAGGGGATCAATTAGCAATCAGCCCCAGCATTTT. The variable domain in full, completed from reference TRBV25-1 and TRBJ1-5, reads EADIYQTPRYLVIGTGKKITLECSQTMGHDKMYWYQQDPGMELHLIHYSYGVNSTEKGDLSSESTVSRIRTEHFPLTLESARPSHTSQYLCASKRDRGSISNQPQHFGDGTRLSIL.

The genes are TRBV5-7 and TRBJ2-7; D unresolved. TRBV5-7 is noted as an ORF with a role that remains uncertain. Trimming took off 3 bases at V and 0 bases at J, with 4 bases between the two ends. The length of the CDR3 is 12 residues. CDR3 loop: CASSSLSYEQYF. The CDR3 nucleotides read TGTGCCAGCAGCTCACTCTCCTACGAGCAGTACTTC.

This chain uses TRBV29-1 with TRBJ1-1; D may be TRBD1 (5 bases). Trimming removed 5 bases at V and 1 base at J, with 17 bases between. This CDR3 comprises 15 residues. Per the germline V gene, CDR1 is SQVTM and CDR2 is ANQGSEA. The CDR3 reads CSVYGAAFWNTEAFF. The CDR3 bases are TGCAGCGTTTATGGGGCAGCATTCTGGAACACTGAAGCTTTCTTT. Full variable domain (outside the CDR3, taken from reference TRBV29-1 and TRBJ1-1): SAVISQKPSRDICQRGTSLTIQCQVDSQVTMMFWYRQQPGQSLTLIATANQGSEATYESGFVIDKFPISRPNLTFSTLTVSNMSPEDSSIYLCSVYGAAFWNTEAFFGQGTRLTVV.

The V and J genes are TRBV4-1 and TRBJ2-1; 10 bases map to TRBD1. Per the germline V gene, CDR1 is MGHRA and CDR2 is YSYEKL. Losses at the gene ends were 4 bases for V and 8 bases for J; bases not matched to a gene: 17. This CDR3 contains 18 residues. In DNA, the CDR3 is TGCGCCAGCAGCCGCAGTGGCTTTAGGGACAGGGGTTCCGATGAGCAGTTCTTC. It encodes CASSRSGFRDRGSDEQFF.

The chain couples TRBV7-2 to TRBJ2-5, with TRBD1 as a possible D gene (5 bases). This CDR3 has 15 amino acids. Between the trimmed V and J ends, which lost 3 bases and 1 base, there was a span of 12 bases. The germline V gene has CDR1 SGHTA and CDR2 FQGNSA. This chain's CDR3 is CASSFQGGGQETQYF. As DNA, the CDR3 is TGTGCCAGCAGCTTTCAGGGTGGCGGCCAAGAGACCCAGTACTTC.

This clone was observed a single time. V is TRBV7-2 and J is TRBJ2-7, with 10 bases fitting TRBD2. Per germline, CDR1 SGHTA and CDR2 FQGNSA. This CDR3 comprises 18 residues. With V trimmed by 6 bases and J by 4 bases, 18 bases remained unmatched. CDR3 sequence (DNA): TGTGCCAGCAGAAACCACGGGAGGGGTAGCGGGGGGAATTACGAGCAGTACTTC. Residues: CASRNHGRGSGGNYEQYF. Together with reference TRBV7-2 and TRBJ2-7, the CDR3 gives the full variable domain: GAGVSQSPSNKVTEKGKDVELRCDPISGHTALYWYRQSLGQGLEFLIYFQGNSAPDKSGLPSDRFSAERTGGSVSTLTIQRTQQEDSAVYLCASRNHGRGSGGNYEQYFGPGTRLTVT.